A single sample is the source of the 6 T cell receptor beta chains below, sequenced in a study of cytomegalovirus exposure and HLA in healthy donors. It was with 60 Vbeta and 13 Jbeta primers that the PCR ran. The repertoire was sequenced with immunoSEQ multiplex PCR; TCRdb's copy has only in-frame clones and lacks some. The data show fewer than 250,000 clones, more than 70% seen once. Sequences were obtained from PBMCs. These receptors originate from a human donor in good health.

This clone came up a few times. The V call is TRBV28, the J call TRBJ1-1; 7 positions agree with TRBD1. V shed 2 bases and J 6 bases; nucleotides not matched to a gene: 6. Germline CDR1 reads MDHEN; CDR2 reads SYDVKM. The CDR3 extends over 14 amino acids. The CDR3 protein is CASSLKAGGSEAFF. In DNA, the CDR3 is TGTGCCAGCAGTTTAAAGGCAGGGGGGTCTGAAGCTTTCTTT.

V gene TRBV27 combines with J gene TRBJ2-1, with TRBD2 identical over 7 bases. The CDR3 contains 14 residues. Germline values: CDR1 MNHEY, CDR2 SMNVEV (reference sequence). V dropped 9 bases and J dropped 4; count of bases not matched to a gene: 9. CDR3 sequence: CARRLAPKYNEQFF. The CDR3 DNA reads TGTGCCAGAAGACTAGCACCTAAGTACAATGAGCAGTTCTTC.

The chain has TRBV4-1 and TRBJ2-7, with 7 bases that match TRBD2. This CDR3 has 14 amino acids. Germline CDR1 reads MGHRA; CDR2 reads YSYEKL. Trimming cost V 1 base and J 5 bases; bases outside gene matches: 5. Written as DNA, the CDR3 is TGCGCCAGCAGCCAAGGGCGGGAGTTAGACGAGCAGTACTTC. Translating it yields CASSQGRELDEQYF.

In its sample, this clone was seen once. The chain combines TRBV7-3 with TRBJ1-1; perhaps TRBD1 as D (5 bases). V was trimmed by 2 bases and J by 5 bases, leaving 9 bases between them. The CDR3 runs to 13 residues. The germline gives CDR1 SGHTA, CDR2 FQGTGA. The CDR3 here is CASSLYGHTEAFF. CDR3 DNA: TGTGCCAGCAGCTTATACGGACATACTGAAGCTTTCTTT.

The rearrangement uses TRBV28 and TRBJ2-5, with 10 bases identical to TRBD1. This CDR3 spans 14 amino acids. CDR1 and CDR2 (germline): MDHEN, SYDVKM. The V gene end was trimmed by 0 bases and the J gene end by 6 bases; junction bases not matched to a gene: 1. The CDR3 loop is CASSLWDRGKTQYF. The CDR3 DNA sequence: TGTGCCAGCAGTTTATGGGACAGGGGGAAGACCCAGTACTTC. Together with reference TRBV28 and TRBJ2-5, the CDR3 gives the full variable domain: DVKVTQSSRYLVKRTGEKVFLECVQDMDHENMFWYRQDPGLGLRLIYFSYDVKMKEKGDIPEGYSVSREKKERFSLILESASTNQTSMYLCASSLWDRGKTQYFGPGTRLLVL.

CDR3 DNA: TGTGCCAGCAGCTTTAGCGGGCTCACAGATACGCAGTATTTT. Protein sequence: CASSFSGLTDTQYF. The gene calls are TRBV7-3 and TRBJ2-3, with 7 bases identical to TRBD2. The junction had 2 bases not matched to a gene; V was cut back by 3 bases and J by 2 bases. The CDR3 consists of 14 residues. The germline V gene encodes CDR1 SGHTA and CDR2 FQGTGA.